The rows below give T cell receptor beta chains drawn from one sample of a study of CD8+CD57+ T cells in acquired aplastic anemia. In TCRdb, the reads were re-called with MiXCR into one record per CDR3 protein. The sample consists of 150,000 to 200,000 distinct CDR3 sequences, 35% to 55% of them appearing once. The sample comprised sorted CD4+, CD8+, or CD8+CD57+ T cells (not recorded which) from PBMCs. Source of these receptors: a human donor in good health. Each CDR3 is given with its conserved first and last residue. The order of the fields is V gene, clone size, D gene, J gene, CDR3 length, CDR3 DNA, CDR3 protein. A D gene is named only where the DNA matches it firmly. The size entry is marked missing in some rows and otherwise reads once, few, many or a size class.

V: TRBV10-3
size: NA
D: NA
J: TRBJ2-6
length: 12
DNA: TGTGCCCTGAGCTCTGGGGCCAACGTCCTGACTTTC
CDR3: CALSSGANVLTF

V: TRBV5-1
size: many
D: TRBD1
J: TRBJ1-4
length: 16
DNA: TGCGCCAGCAGCAACCTCCTGACAGGGGGGAGTGAAAAACTGTTTTTT
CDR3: CASSNLLTGGSEKLFF

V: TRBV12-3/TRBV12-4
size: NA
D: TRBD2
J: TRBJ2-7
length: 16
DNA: TGTGCCAGCAGCATTACTCTAGCGGGGGGCCCCTACGAGCAGTACTTC
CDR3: CASSITLAGGPYEQYF

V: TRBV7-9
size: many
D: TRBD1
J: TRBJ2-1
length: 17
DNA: TGTGCCAGCAGCCATCGAACAGGGGGCCTGGGGTACAATGAGCAGTTCTTC
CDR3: CASSHRTGGLGYNEQFF

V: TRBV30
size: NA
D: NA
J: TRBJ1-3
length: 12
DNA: TGTGCCTGGAGTCTCAGTGGAAACACCATATATTTT
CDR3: CAWSLSGNTIYF

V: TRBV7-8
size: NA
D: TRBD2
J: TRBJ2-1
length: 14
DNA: TGTGCCAGCAGGAAAGCGGGAGGCTACAATGAGCAGTTCTTC
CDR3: CASRKAGGYNEQFF

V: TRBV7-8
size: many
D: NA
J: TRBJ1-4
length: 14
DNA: TGTGCCAGCAGCCCTACAGGACTGAATGAAAAACTGTTTTTT
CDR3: CASSPTGLNEKLFF

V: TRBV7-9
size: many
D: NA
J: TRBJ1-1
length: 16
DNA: TGTGCCAGCAGAAAGACAGCAATGGATATGAACACTGAAGCTTTCTTT
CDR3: CASRKTAMDMNTEAFF

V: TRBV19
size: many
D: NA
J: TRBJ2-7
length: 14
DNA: TGTGCCAGTAGTATAGATCACAGGGCCTACGAGCAGTACTTC
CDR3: CASSIDHRAYEQYF

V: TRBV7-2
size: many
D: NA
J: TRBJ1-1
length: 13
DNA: TGTGCCAGCAGCTGGGGACAGAACACTGAAGCTTTCTTT
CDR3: CASSWGQNTEAFF

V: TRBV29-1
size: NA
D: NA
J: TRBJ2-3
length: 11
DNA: TGCAGCGTCATGACCCCAGATACGCAGTATTTT
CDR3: CSVMTPDTQYF

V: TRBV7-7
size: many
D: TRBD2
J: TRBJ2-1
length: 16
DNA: TGTGCCAGCAGCTTCAGACTAGCGGGGGGGCGAAATGAGCAGTTCTTC
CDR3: CASSFRLAGGRNEQFF

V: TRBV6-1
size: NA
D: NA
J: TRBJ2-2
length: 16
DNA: TGTGCCAGCAGCAGACCAGGGATGGGGGACACCGGGGAGCTGTTTTTT
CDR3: CASSRPGMGDTGELFF

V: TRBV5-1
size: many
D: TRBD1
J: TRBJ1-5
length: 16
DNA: TGCGCCAGCAGCTTGAACGCCCCGGGACAGGGTCAGCCCCAGCATTTT
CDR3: CASSLNAPGQGQPQHF

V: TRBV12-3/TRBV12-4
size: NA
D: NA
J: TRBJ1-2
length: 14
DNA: TGTGCCAGCAGCCCAGGACATGCGGACTATGGCTACACCTTC
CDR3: CASSPGHADYGYTF

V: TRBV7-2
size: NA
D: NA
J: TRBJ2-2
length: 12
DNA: TGTGCCAGCAGCATTCTAAGCGGGGAGCTGTTTTTT
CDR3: CASSILSGELFF

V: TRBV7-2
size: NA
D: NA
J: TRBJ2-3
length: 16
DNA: TGTGCCAGCAGCTCCGAGAGAGACAGGAGCACAGATACGCAGTATTTT
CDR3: CASSSERDRSTDTQYF

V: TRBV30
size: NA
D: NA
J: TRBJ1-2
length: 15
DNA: TGTGCCTCCCAATCCCTGGGTAACTTAGACTATGGCTACACCTTC
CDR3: CASQSLGNLDYGYTF

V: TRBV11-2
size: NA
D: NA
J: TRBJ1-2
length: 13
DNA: TGTGCCAGCAGCTCGTCAGGGGTTCTTGGCTACACCTTC
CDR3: CASSSSGVLGYTF

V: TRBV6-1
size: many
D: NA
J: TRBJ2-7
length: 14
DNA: TGTGCCAGCAGCCCACAGGGAGCGATCTACGAGCAGTACTTC
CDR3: CASSPQGAIYEQYF

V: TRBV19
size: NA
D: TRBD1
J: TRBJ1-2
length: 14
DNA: TGTGCCAGTAGAAGGACAGGCTCTAACTATGGCTACGCCTTC
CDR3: CASRRTGSNYGYAF

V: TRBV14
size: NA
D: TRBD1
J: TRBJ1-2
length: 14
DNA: TGTGCCAGCAGCCCCCAGGGGGGTAACTATGGCTACACCTTC
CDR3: CASSPQGGNYGYTF

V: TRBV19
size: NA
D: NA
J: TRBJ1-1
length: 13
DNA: TGTGCCATCAAATCGAGGGGGGCCACTGAAGCTTTCTTT
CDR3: CAIKSRGATEAFF

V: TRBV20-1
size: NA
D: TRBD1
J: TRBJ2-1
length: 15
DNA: TGCAGTGCTAGAGAAGGGACAGGGGGCCTGAATGAGCAGTTCTTC
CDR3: CSAREGTGGLNEQFF

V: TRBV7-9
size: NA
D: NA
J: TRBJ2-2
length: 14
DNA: TGTGCCAGCAGGTCCTGGGGGAACACCGGGGAGCTGTTTTTT
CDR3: CASRSWGNTGELFF

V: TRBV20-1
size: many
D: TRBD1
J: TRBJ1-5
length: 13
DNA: TGCAGTGCCCCCGGGACAGGGGCTCAGCCCCAGCATTTT
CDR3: CSAPGTGAQPQHF

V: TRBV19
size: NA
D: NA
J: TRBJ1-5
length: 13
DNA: TGTGCCAGTGGGGGGGCAGGGAATCAGCCCCAGCATTTT
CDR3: CASGGAGNQPQHF

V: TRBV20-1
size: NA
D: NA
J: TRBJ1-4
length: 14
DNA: TGCAGTGCTGTACAGGGCTTGACTAATGAAAAACTGTTTTTT
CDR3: CSAVQGLTNEKLFF

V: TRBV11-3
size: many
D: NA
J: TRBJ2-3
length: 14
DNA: TGTGCCAGCAGCTTAGAAGGGATCCCAGATACGCAGTATTTT
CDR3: CASSLEGIPDTQYF

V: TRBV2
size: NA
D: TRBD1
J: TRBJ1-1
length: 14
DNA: TGTGCCAGCAGGGGTACAGGGGGTTACACTGAAGCTTTCTTT
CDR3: CASRGTGGYTEAFF

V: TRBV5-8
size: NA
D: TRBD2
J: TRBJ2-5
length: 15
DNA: TGTGCCAGCAGCTTTAGCGGGGGGTTTCGAGAGACCCAGTACTTC
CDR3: CASSFSGGFRETQYF

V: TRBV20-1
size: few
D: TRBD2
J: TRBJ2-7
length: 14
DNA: TGCAGTGCAAAGCACCGGGACTACCATTACGAGCAGTACTTC
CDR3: CSAKHRDYHYEQYF

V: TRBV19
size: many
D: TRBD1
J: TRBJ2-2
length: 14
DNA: TGTGCCAGTAGTAACGCAGGGGGCACCGGGGAGCTGTTTTTT
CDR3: CASSNAGGTGELFF

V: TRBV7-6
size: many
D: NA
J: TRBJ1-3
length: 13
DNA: TGTGCCAGCAGACGACAGATCTGGGACACCATATATTTT
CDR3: CASRRQIWDTIYF

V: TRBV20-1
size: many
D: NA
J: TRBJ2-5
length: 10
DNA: TGCAGTGCCTCCCACGAGACCCAGTACTTC
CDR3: CSASHETQYF

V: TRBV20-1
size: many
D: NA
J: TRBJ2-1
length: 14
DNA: TGCAGTGCTGTACTAGCCCAAATGGTAGGTGAGCAGTTCTTC
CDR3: CSAVLAQMVGEQFF

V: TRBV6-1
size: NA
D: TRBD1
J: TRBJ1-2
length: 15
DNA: TGTGCCAGCAGTCGATCGGGACAGGCTAACTTTGGCTACACCTTC
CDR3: CASSRSGQANFGYTF

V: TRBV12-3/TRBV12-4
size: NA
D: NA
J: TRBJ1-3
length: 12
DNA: TGTGCCAGCAGCGTTGTAAGAAACACCATATATTTT
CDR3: CASSVVRNTIYF

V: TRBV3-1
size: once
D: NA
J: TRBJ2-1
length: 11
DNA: TGTGCCAGCAGCGGGAGGAATCAGCAGTTCTTC
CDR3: CASSGRNQQFF

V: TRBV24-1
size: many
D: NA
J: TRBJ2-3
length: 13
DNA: TGTGCCACCAGTCTTCCGGGTGTGGATACGCAGTATTTT
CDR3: CATSLPGVDTQYF

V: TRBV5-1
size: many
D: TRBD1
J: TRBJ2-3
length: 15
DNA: TGCGCCAGCAGCTTGGTGGGACAGGGCACAGATACGCAGTATTTT
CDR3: CASSLVGQGTDTQYF

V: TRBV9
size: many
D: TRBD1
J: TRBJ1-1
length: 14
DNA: TGTGCCAGCAGCGTAGCGGACAGGGTCACTGAAGCTTTCTTT
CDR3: CASSVADRVTEAFF

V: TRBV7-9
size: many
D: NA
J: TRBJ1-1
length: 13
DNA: TGTGCCAGCAGCTTACTAAGAGACACTGAAGCTTTCTTT
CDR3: CASSLLRDTEAFF

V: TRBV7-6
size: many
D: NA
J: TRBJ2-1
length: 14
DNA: TGTGCCAGCAGCGCCGGACAGCACTACAATGAGCAGTTCTTC
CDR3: CASSAGQHYNEQFF

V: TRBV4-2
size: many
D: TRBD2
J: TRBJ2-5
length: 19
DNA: TGTGCCAGCAGCCAATTATCCGGGACTAGCCTGCCTCTCCGAGAGACCCAGTACTTC
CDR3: CASSQLSGTSLPLRETQYF

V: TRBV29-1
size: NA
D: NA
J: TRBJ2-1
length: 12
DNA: TGCAGCGTTCGGGAACCCTACAATGAGCAGTTCTTC
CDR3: CSVREPYNEQFF

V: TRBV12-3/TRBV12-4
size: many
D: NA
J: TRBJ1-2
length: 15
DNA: TGTGCCAGCAGTTTAGGTGGGGGCAGACCTTATGGCTACACCTTC
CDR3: CASSLGGGRPYGYTF

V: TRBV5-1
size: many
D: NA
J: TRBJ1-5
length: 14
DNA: TGCGCCAGCAGCCAACAGGGAGACAATCAGCCCCAGCATTTT
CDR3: CASSQQGDNQPQHF

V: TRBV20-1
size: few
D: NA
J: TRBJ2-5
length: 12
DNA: TGCAGTGCTAGAGGCGGGCGAGAGACCCAGTACTTC
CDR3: CSARGGRETQYF

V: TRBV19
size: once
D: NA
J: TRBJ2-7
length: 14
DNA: TGTGCCAGTAGTACACTCTTCGGACGGGACGAGCAGTACTTC
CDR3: CASSTLFGRDEQYF

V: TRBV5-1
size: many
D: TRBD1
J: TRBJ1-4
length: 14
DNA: TGCGCCAGCAGCGTGACAGGGTACGGGGAAAAACTGTTTTTT
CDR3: CASSVTGYGEKLFF

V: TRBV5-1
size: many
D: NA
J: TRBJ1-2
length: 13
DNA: TGCGCCAGCAGCCCTAATCAGAACTATGGCTACACCTTC
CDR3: CASSPNQNYGYTF